A selection of T cell receptor beta chains follows, all from one sample in a study of cytomegalovirus exposure and HLA in healthy donors. Here immunoSEQ multiplex PCR was the method, and the copy in TCRdb shows in-frame clones only, minus some. The table lists roughly 140,000 clones, less than 85% of them singletons. Sample: PBMCs. The receptors come from a man aged 45-65 years in good health and CMV-seropositive. The CDR3 runs from the conserved cysteine through the conserved F or W. The order of the fields is D gene, J gene, V gene, clone size, CDR3 DNA, CDR3 protein. D genes are given only for firm matches. Size tells how often a clone was seen (once, few, many) or the class of an expanded clone, and some rows leave it out.

- | TRBJ2-3 | TRBV6-5 | few | TGTGCCAGCAGATTGGGAGCGACTAGCACAGATACGCAGTATTTT | CASRLGATSTDTQYF
TRBD2 | TRBJ2-3 | TRBV6-1 | - | TGTGCCAGCAGGGAACCTGGACTAGCGGGACGCACAGATACGCAGTATTTT | CASREPGLAGRTDTQYF
- | TRBJ2-1 | TRBV30 | once | TGTGCCTGGAGTCCCCTCCAGGGGACTGAGCAGTTCTTC | CAWSPLQGTEQFF
- | TRBJ2-1 | TRBV6-6 | few | TGTGCCAGCAGTTACTCTTCTAGCGTCAATGAGCAGTTCTTC | CASSYSSSVNEQFF
- | TRBJ2-1 | TRBV10-1 | - | TGCGCCAGCAGTGGTCGTACAGGAGGGAATGAGCAGTTCTTC | CASSGRTGGNEQFF
- | TRBJ2-7 | TRBV5-4 | - | TGTGCCAGCAGCTTGGAGGACTCTAGTTTTCGGTACTTC | CASSLEDSSFRYF
- | TRBJ2-3 | TRBV14 | - | TGTGCCAGCAGCCAAGACGGGGTGGCAGATACGCAGTATTTT | CASSQDGVADTQYF
TRBD1 | TRBJ1-1 | TRBV6-5 | - | TGTGCCAGCAGGTGGACAGGGGGCGCTAGGACTGAAGCTTTCTTT | CASRWTGGARTEAFF
TRBD1 | TRBJ1-2 | TRBV30 | few | TGTGCCTGGAGGCGCCCCGGACAGGGGGTAAACTATGGCTACACCTTC | CAWRRPGQGVNYGYTF
TRBD1 | TRBJ2-7 | TRBV5-6 | - | TGTGCCAGCAGCCCTCGGACAGGGGTGATCATCGAGCAGTACTTC | CASSPRTGVIIEQYF
- | TRBJ2-3 | TRBV6-1 | once | TGTGCCAGCAGTGAAGAGGTACTAGCCCCGCAGTATTTT | CASSEEVLAPQYF
- | TRBJ1-5 | TRBV19 | - | TGTGCCAGTAGTTTACAGGGAAGTAGGCAGCCCCAGCATTTT | CASSLQGSRQPQHF
TRBD1 | TRBJ1-5 | TRBV6-5 | once | TGTGCCAGCAGCCGGACAGGGGTCAATCAGCCCCAGCATTTT | CASSRTGVNQPQHF
- | TRBJ1-1 | TRBV30 | - | TGTGCCTGGAGTCTACAGGGAGGGGCTGAAGCTTTCTTT | CAWSLQGGAEAFF
TRBD1 | TRBJ1-4 | TRBV9 | - | TGTGCCAGCAGCGGGTTGGGACAGCCTAATGAAAAACTGTTTTTT | CASSGLGQPNEKLFF
- | TRBJ2-3 | TRBV7-9 | few | TGTTCCAGCAGCTTAGTGGGACACCCCACAGATACGCAGTATTTT | CSSSLVGHPTDTQYF
- | TRBJ1-6 | TRBV5-6 | - | TGTGCCAGCAGCCTGGGGGGGGGCTATAATTCACCCCTCCACTTT | CASSLGGGYNSPLHF
- | TRBJ1-4 | TRBV28 | - | TGTGCCAGCAGTTTAGGGACACTTGAAAAACTGTTTTTT | CASSLGTLEKLFF
TRBD2 | TRBJ2-5 | TRBV7-9 | - | TGTGCCAGCAGCTTAGGGAGGACTAGCGGCGAAGAGACCCAGTACTTC | CASSLGRTSGEETQYF
TRBD2 | TRBJ2-7 | TRBV5-6 | - | TGTGCCAGCAGCTTCGAACTAGCGGGGGCCTACGAGCAGTACTTC | CASSFELAGAYEQYF
- | TRBJ2-1 | TRBV7-9 | - | TGTGCCAGCACCTCAGGGTGGATTGAGCAGTTCTTC | CASTSGWIEQFF
TRBD2 | TRBJ2-3 | TRBV2 | - | TGTGCCAGCAGTGACCAGCGGGAGTGGGGAGATACGCAGTATTTT | CASSDQREWGDTQYF
- | TRBJ2-7 | TRBV11-2 | - | TGTGCCAGCAGCCTTCGAGGGTTCTCCTACGAGCAGTACTTC | CASSLRGFSYEQYF
- | TRBJ1-2 | TRBV6-5 | - | TGTGCCAGCAGTTACTCAGGGGAAGGCTATGGCTACACCTTC | CASSYSGEGYGYTF
- | TRBJ2-7 | TRBV11-2 | - | TGTGCCAGCAGCTACCTGTTCGGGGGTGCGTACGAGCAGTACTTC | CASSYLFGGAYEQYF
- | TRBJ2-1 | TRBV28 | - | TGTGCCAGCAGTCTTGACAGCTACTCCTACAATGAGCAGTTCTTC | CASSLDSYSYNEQFF
- | TRBJ2-7 | TRBV20-1 | - | TGCAGTGCCCCGGGGGACTACGAGCAGTACTTC | CSAPGDYEQYF
TRBD2 | TRBJ2-7 | TRBV6-1 | - | TGTGCCAGCGCACCCGGGACTAGCGGGACCTACGAGCAGTACTTC | CASAPGTSGTYEQYF
TRBD2 | TRBJ2-1 | TRBV6-1 | - | TGTGCCAGCGGGGGGACTAGCGGAAACTACAATGAGCAGTTCTTC | CASGGTSGNYNEQFF
TRBD1 | TRBJ1-2 | TRBV2 | - | TGTGCCAGCAGCGGACAGGGGCCCTATGGCTACACCTTC | CASSGQGPYGYTF
- | TRBJ1-5 | TRBV6-1 | few | TGTGCCAGCAGTCTAGTTAGCAATCAGCCCCAGCATTTT | CASSLVSNQPQHF